These T cell receptor beta chains were read from a single sample in a study of spatial heterogeneity in lung cancer. Each CDR3 protein gets one entry after TCRdb re-called the 5' RACE reads with MiXCR. Of fewer than 8,000 distinct CDR3 sequences listed, 15% to 20% are singletons. The input for sequencing was PBMCs, taken at surgery. These receptors came from a female donor with early-stage non-small cell lung cancer. CDR3s include the opening cysteine and the closing phenylalanine or tryptophan. Fields, in order: J gene, V gene, CDR3 protein.

TRBJ2-5 | TRBV20-1 | CSARDGRQWETQYF
TRBJ2-3 | TRBV5-1 | CASSFSLGTDTQYF
TRBJ2-7 | TRBV6-5 | CASSYSVGGNEQYF
TRBJ1-6 | TRBV7-2 | CASSSQGAPNSPLHF
TRBJ1-2 | TRBV13 | CASSLRQVDYGYTF
TRBJ1-3 | TRBV20-1 | CSARDASGADTIYF
TRBJ1-1 | TRBV28 | CASSIGGQRNTEAFF
TRBJ1-2 | TRBV18 | CASSPQGNYGYTF
TRBJ2-3 | TRBV11-2 | CASSWTSGGARTDTQYF
TRBJ1-4 | TRBV11-2 | CASSPRWVEKLFF
TRBJ1-1 | TRBV3-1 | CASSATGAYTEAFF
TRBJ2-3 | TRBV5-4 | CASSFPGTLSTDTQYF
TRBJ2-1 | TRBV2 | CASSDVGQFF
TRBJ2-7 | TRBV14 | CASSSQGYEQYF
TRBJ1-1 | TRBV13 | CASSFEALGPNTEVFF
TRBJ2-7 | TRBV28 | CASTVDRGTYEQYF
TRBJ1-1 | TRBV29-1 | CSVEEEGKAFF
TRBJ2-1 | TRBV15 | CATSREHGPYNEQFF
TRBJ2-7 | TRBV27 | CASSLGRRSFNEQYF
TRBJ2-5 | TRBV4-2 | CASSQGRTIQETQYF
TRBJ2-3 | TRBV25-1 | CASSARAGDRTDTQYF
TRBJ2-3 | TRBV18 | CASSPPPDTQYF
TRBJ2-7 | TRBV12-3/TRBV12-4 | CASTAAGYEQYF
TRBJ2-3 | TRBV5-1 | CASSFRAGASTDTQYF
TRBJ2-1 | TRBV19 | CASSIQASLGHEQFF
TRBJ2-7 | TRBV4-1 | CASSQVLGMGLWEQYF
TRBJ2-5 | TRBV15 | CATSSPNKKTQYF
TRBJ2-1 | TRBV7-8 | CASSSTQGSNEQFF
TRBJ2-7 | TRBV27 | CATSSRHIPQQYF
TRBJ1-1 | TRBV5-4 | CASSLDPNTEAFF
TRBJ2-1 | TRBV2 | CASRLTLSYNEQFF
TRBJ1-2 | TRBV5-1 | CASSFGQGTYGYTF